These T cell receptor beta chains were read from a single sample in a study of blood T cell repertoires in COVID-19. Profiling relied on immunoSEQ multiplex PCR, and the TCRdb table lists in-frame clones only, not all of them. The data show approximately 40,000 clones, with more than 90% seen just once and around 5.8% held by the top ten. Sequenced input: peripheral blood. Every receptor here comes from a woman of 80 years or more with acute or convalescent COVID-19. CDR3s include the opening cysteine and the closing phenylalanine or tryptophan. D genes are given only for firm matches. The size field is filled for only some rows; it gives once, few, many or a size class.

clone_size	v_call	d_call	j_call	cdr3_aa	cdr3_nt
-	TRBV2	TRBD1	TRBJ1-1	CASSVTGMNTEAFF	TGTGCCAGCAGTGTGACAGGGATGAACACTGAAGCTTTCTTT
-	TRBV28	TRBD1	TRBJ2-7	CASSRVGQVAYEQYF	TGTGCCAGCAGTCGAGTGGGACAGGTCGCCTACGAGCAGTACTTC
-	TRBV19	-	TRBJ1-5	CASSISSSNQPQHF	TGTGCCAGTAGTATAAGCTCAAGCAATCAGCCCCAGCATTTT
-	TRBV6-5	-	TRBJ1-1	CASSYVAAYTEAFF	TGTGCCAGCAGTTACGTGGCGGCTTACACTGAAGCTTTCTTT
-	TRBV30	-	TRBJ2-7	CAWSVKGLSEQYF	TGTGCCTGGAGTGTCAAGGGGTTGTCCGAGCAGTACTTC
-	TRBV6-5	TRBD2	TRBJ2-7	CASSYQVAGLYEQYF	TGTGCCAGCAGTTACCAGGTAGCGGGGCTTTACGAGCAGTACTTC
once	TRBV3-1/TRBV3-2	-	TRBJ2-1	CASSQDFLDYNEQFF	TGTGCCAGCAGCCAAGATTTTTTAGACTACAATGAGCAGTTCTTC
-	TRBV24-1	TRBD2	TRBJ2-1	CATSDSGASSYNEQFF	TGTGCCACCAGTGATAGCGGGGCGAGCTCCTACAATGAGCAGTTCTTC
-	TRBV18	-	TRBJ2-7	CASSRDTREHEQYF	TGTGCCAGCTCCCGGGACACCAGAGAACACGAGCAGTACTTC
-	TRBV7-3	-	TRBJ1-2	CASSPGDLRGGYTF	TGTGCCAGCAGCCCGGGGGACCTCAGAGGGGGCTACACCTTC
-	TRBV7-9	-	TRBJ2-3	CASSLSAGTDTQYF	TGTGCCAGCAGCTTGTCCGCGGGCACAGATACGCAGTATTTT
-	TRBV2	TRBD1	TRBJ1-5	CASSYRGQNQPQHF	TGTGCCAGCAGTTATCGGGGACAGAATCAGCCCCAGCATTTT
-	TRBV5-1	TRBD1	TRBJ2-3	CASSPGQGSITDTQYF	TGCGCCAGCAGCCCTGGACAGGGATCCATCACAGATACGCAGTATTTT
-	TRBV10-3	TRBD1	TRBJ2-2	CAISEFGDSVNWNTGELFF	TGTGCCATCAGTGAATTTGGGGACAGTGTGAATTGGAACACCGGGGAGCTGTTTTTT